Below are 2 T cell receptor beta chains sequenced from a single sample in a study of cytomegalovirus exposure and HLA in healthy donors. In the PCR, 60 Vbeta and 13 Jbeta primers were used. The protocol was immunoSEQ multiplex PCR, while the TCRdb copy is restricted to in-frame clones and leaves out a portion. The top ten clones hold approximately 1.3% of a sample with around 150,000 clones, less than 85% of them seen once. The sample consisted of PBMCs. These TCRs come from a man between 60 and 75 years old in good health and CMV-seronegative.

This clone showed up just once. The chain employs TRBV10-3 and TRBJ2-5, with a tentative D call TRBD1 (6 bases). This CDR3 contains 14 residues. V lost 0 bases and J 5 bases, leaving 10 bases between the germline ends. CDR1 and CDR2 from the germline V gene are ENHRY and SYGVKD. The CDR3 here is CAISESQGWETQYF. Here the CDR3 DNA reads TGTGCCATCAGTGAGTCCCAGGGGTGGGAGACCCAGTACTTC.

The gene calls are TRBV19 and TRBJ2-7, with TRBD2 matching 11 bases. The CDR3 is 18 amino acids. CDR1 and CDR2 from the germline V gene are LNHDA and SQIVND (reference sequence). Unmatched junction bases numbered 11, after V lost 3 bases and J lost 1 base. The CDR3 spells CASSMRLSGRAESYEQYF. CDR3 nucleotides: TGTGCCAGTAGTATGCGCCTTAGCGGGAGGGCCGAATCCTACGAGCAGTACTTC.